This record concerns one T cell receptor beta chain sequence. Here immunoSEQ multiplex PCR was the method, and the copy in TCRdb shows in-frame clones only, minus some. The sample carries 25,000 to 35,000 clones, 90% recorded once. This entry belongs to a study of glioma-infiltrating T cells after dendritic cell vaccination. Germline V gene lookup returns CDR1 LNHDA and CDR2 SQIVND (reference sequence). The V segment lost 8 bases and the J segment 5 bases; nucleotides outside the gene matches: 3. This CDR3 is built from 13 residues. The rearrangement uses TRBV19 and TRBJ1-3; 10 nucleotides align to TRBD1. The sequence derives from a human donor with glioblastoma. Sequencing used blood, obtained before dendritic cell vaccination. The CDR3 bases are TGTGCCAGTGGTGACAGGGGGCGAAACACCATATATTTT. It translates to CASGDRGRNTIYF.